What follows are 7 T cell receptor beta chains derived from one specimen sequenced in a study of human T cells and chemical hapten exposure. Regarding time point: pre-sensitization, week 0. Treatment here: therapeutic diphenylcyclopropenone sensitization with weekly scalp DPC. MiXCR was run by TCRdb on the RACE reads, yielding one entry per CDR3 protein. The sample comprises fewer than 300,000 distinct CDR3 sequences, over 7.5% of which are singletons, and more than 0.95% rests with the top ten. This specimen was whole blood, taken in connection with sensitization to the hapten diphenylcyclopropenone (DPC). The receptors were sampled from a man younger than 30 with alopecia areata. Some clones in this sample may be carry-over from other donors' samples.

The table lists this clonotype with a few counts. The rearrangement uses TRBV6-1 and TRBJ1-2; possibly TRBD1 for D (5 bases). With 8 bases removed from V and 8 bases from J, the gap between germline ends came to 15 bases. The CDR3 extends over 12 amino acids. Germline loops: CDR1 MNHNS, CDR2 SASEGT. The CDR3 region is CASGDSLRGYTF. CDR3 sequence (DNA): TGTGCCAGCGGGGACTCTCTGCGGGGCTACACCTTC.

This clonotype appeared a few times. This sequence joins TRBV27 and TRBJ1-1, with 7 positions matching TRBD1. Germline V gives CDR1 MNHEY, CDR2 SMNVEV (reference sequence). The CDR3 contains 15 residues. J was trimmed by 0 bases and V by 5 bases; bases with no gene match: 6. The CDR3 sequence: CASSILTGMNTEAFF. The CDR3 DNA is TGTGCCAGCAGTATCCTGACAGGGATGAACACTGAAGCTTTCTTT.

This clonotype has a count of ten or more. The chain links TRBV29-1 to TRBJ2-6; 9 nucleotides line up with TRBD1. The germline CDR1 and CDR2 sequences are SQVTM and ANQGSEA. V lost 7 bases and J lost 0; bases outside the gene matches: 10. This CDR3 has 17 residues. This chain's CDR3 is CSAGTGYRSSGANVLTF. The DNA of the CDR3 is TGCAGCGCCGGGACAGGGTATCGATCCTCTGGGGCCAACGTCCTGACTTTC.

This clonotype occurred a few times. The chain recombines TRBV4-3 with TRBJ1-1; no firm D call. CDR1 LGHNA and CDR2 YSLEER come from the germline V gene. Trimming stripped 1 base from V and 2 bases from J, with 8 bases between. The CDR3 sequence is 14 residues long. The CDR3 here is CASSQVALNTEAFF. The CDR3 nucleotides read TGCGCCAGCAGCCAAGTGGCCCTTAACACTGAAGCTTTCTTT.

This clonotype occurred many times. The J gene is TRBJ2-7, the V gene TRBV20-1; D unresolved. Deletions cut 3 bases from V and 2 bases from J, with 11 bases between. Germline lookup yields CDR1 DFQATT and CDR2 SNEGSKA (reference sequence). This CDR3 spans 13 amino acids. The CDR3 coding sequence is TGCAGTGCTAGCGGTCAGCCAACCTACGAGCAGTACGTC. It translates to CSASGQPTYEQYV.

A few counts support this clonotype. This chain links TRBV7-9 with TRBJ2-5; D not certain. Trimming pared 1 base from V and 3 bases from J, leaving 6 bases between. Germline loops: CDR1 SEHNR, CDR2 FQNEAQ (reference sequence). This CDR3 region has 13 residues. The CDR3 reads CASSLVREETQYF. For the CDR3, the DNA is TGTGCCAGCAGCTTAGTAAGAGAAGAGACCCAGTACTTC.

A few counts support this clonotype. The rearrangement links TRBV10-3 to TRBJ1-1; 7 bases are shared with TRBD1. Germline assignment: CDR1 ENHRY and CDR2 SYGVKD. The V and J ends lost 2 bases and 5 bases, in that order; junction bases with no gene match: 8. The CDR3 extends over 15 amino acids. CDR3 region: CAISETRGTETEAFF. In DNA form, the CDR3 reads TGTGCCATCAGTGAGACCAGGGGGACGGAGACTGAAGCTTTCTTT.